A single T cell receptor (beta chain) is shown here with its context. No antigen is known for it. Lung cancer patients with chemo-refractory metastatic non-small-cell disease were given focal radiation plus CTLA-4 blockade with ipilimumab. These data originate in a study of radiotherapy plus CTLA-4 blockade in lung cancer. Study at large: Disease control was seen in approximately 31% of patients, objective responses in about 18%. General observations from the study: An expansion of tumor-derived TCR clones occurred in blood after radiotherapy plus ipilimumab.

Sequenced by immunoSEQ multiplex PCR; TCRdb stores in-frame clones only, minus some. The sample holds 62,000 or so clones, roughly 85% seen once. Germline V CDR1 and CDR2: SGHRS, YFSETQ. The V and J ends lost 4 bases and 0 bases respectively, with 9 bases between them. The CDR3 sequence is 14 residues long. This rearrangement joins TRBV5-1 to TRBJ2-3; D gene unclear. The clonotype was recovered from a human donor with non-small cell lung cancer who had a complete response to radiotherapy plus ipilimumab. The source material was peripheral blood, sampled from a patient treated with radiotherapy plus ipilimumab. This chain's CDR3 is CASSITDSTDTQYF. In nucleotides, the CDR3 is TGCGCCAGCAGCATCACGGACAGCACAGATACGCAGTATTTT.